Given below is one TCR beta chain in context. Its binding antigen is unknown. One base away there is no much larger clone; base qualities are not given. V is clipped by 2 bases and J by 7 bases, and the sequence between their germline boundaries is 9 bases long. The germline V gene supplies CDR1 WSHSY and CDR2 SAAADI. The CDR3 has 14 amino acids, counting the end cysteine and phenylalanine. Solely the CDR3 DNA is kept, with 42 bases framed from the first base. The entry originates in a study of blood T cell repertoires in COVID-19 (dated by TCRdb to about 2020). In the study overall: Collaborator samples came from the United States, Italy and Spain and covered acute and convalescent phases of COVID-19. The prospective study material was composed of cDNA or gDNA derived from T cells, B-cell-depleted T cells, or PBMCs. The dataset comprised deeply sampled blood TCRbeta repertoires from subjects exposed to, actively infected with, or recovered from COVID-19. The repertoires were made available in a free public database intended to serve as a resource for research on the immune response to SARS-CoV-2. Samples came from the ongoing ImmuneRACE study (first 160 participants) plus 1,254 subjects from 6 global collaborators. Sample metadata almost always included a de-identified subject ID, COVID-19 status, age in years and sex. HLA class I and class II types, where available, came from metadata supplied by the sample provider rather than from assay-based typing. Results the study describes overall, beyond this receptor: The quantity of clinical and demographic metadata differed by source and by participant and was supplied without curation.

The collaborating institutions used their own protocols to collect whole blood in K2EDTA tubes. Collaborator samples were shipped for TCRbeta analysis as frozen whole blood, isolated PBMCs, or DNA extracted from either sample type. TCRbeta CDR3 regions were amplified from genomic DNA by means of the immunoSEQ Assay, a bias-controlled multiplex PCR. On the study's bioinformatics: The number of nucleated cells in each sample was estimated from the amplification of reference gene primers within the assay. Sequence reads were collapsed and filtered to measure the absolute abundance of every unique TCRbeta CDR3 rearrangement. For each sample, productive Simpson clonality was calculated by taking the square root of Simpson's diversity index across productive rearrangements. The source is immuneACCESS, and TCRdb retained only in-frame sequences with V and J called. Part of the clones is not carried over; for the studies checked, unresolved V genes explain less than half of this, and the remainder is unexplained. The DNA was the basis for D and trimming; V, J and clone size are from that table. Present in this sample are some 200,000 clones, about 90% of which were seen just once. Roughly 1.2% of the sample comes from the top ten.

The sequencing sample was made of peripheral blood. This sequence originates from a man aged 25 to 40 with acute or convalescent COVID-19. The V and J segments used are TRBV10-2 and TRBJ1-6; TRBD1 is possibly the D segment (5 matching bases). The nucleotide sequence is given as TGCGCCAGCAGTGAGCGATCAGGGAATTCACCCCTCCACTTT. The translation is CASSERSGNSPLHF.